This is a list of T cell receptor beta chains from one sample in a study of sequential checkpoint blockade in melanoma. Using immunoSEQ multiplex PCR, the repertoire was profiled, and TCRdb retains in-frame clones only, with some absent. The sample lists 10,000 or so clones, approximately 23% seen once, with 9.5% to 12% in the top ten. Source: tumor tissue (inferred from file names), taken from a patient given nivolumab and ipilimumab in sequence. The receptors were gathered from a human donor with melanoma. Both conserved end residues are part of each CDR3. Each record gives: clone size, D gene, V gene, J gene, CDR3 DNA, CDR3 protein. D genes are given only for firm matches. Not every row has a clone size; where given, it reads once, few, many or a size class.

>-|-|TRBV29-1|TRBJ1-2
TGCAGCGGTGGGGATGTAACAGGGATTAACTATGGCTACACCTTC
CSGGDVTGINYGYTF
>medium-sized|TRBD2|TRBV11-3|TRBJ2-1
TGTGCCAGCAGCTTAAATAGCGGGGGGGCATCGGAGCAGTTCTTC
CASSLNSGGASEQFF
>-|-|TRBV5-1|TRBJ2-5
TGCGCCAGCAGCTTGGCCCGGGTACAGACCCAAGAGACCCAGTACTTC
CASSLARVQTQETQYF
>-|-|TRBV11-3|TRBJ2-2
TGTGCCAGCAGCTTATTCGGACGGGGAACCGGGGAGCTGTTTTTT
CASSLFGRGTGELFF
>medium-sized|-|TRBV6-8|TRBJ1-3
TGTGCCAGCAGCAGCTTTGACAGAACTGGAAACACCATATATTTT
CASSSFDRTGNTIYF
>-|-|TRBV6-4|TRBJ2-7
TGTGCCAGCAGTTCACAGATTACGACCTACGAGCAGTACTTC
CASSSQITTYEQYF
>-|-|TRBV6-8|TRBJ2-3
TGTGCCAGCAGTTACAGGGAGACAGATACGCAGTATTTT
CASSYRETDTQYF
>few|-|TRBV18|TRBJ1-4
TGTGCCAGCTCACCACCGGGGAAGACTAATGAAAAACTGTTTTTT
CASSPPGKTNEKLFF
>-|TRBD2|TRBV19|TRBJ2-3
TGTGCCAGTAGTCCTAGCGGGGTGGGTACAGATACGCAGTATTTT
CASSPSGVGTDTQYF
>many|-|TRBV11-3|TRBJ2-5
TGTGCCAGCAGCTTGGCCTCGAGTGTACCCACCCGAGAGACCCAGTACTTC
CASSLASSVPTRETQYF
>few|-|TRBV6-8|TRBJ2-7
TGTGCCAGCAGGCGAGTACCCGGGAACTCCTACGAGCAGTACTTC
CASRRVPGNSYEQYF
>-|-|TRBV10-3|TRBJ1-2
TGTGCCATCAGTGAGTCGGCAGTCTATGGCTACACCTTC
CAISESAVYGYTF
>-|-|TRBV7-5|TRBJ1-5
TGTGCCAGCAGCTTAGGGACAGGGGCCAATCAGCCCCAGCATTTT
CASSLGTGANQPQHF
>-|-|TRBV10-2|TRBJ1-3
TGCGCCAGCCGAAACGGGATGGACCCGTGGCCTCTCTCTGGAAACACCATATATTTT
CASRNGMDPWPLSGNTIYF
>-|-|TRBV6-8|TRBJ1-2
TGTGCCAGCAGTTCTCCCCTTACGGGGCCGGGCTACACCTTC
CASSSPLTGPGYTF
>many|TRBD2|TRBV11-3|TRBJ2-5
TGTGCCAGCAGCGGCGTGGGACTAGCGGGGGGCGGAGAGACCCAGTACTTC
CASSGVGLAGGGETQYF
>many|TRBD1|TRBV6-8|TRBJ1-6
TGTGCCAGCAGTCACGGACAGGGTGGTACCCTCCACTTT
CASSHGQGGTLHF
>-|TRBD2|TRBV29-1|TRBJ2-3
TGCAGCGTGGTGGGACTAGCGGGAACTAGCACAGATACGCAGTATTTT
CSVVGLAGTSTDTQYF
>once|-|TRBV6-7|TRBJ2-1
TGTGCCAGCAGGACAGAGGTTGAGCAGTTCTTC
CASRTEVEQFF
>-|-|TRBV9|TRBJ2-1
TGTGCCAGCAGCGTAGGACAATCCTACAATGAGCAGTTCTTC
CASSVGQSYNEQFF
>once|-|TRBV29-1|TRBJ2-3
TGCAGCGTTGAAGATCGGTCGGGGAGAGGCACAGATACGCAGTATTTT
CSVEDRSGRGTDTQYF
>few|-|TRBV7-7|TRBJ2-7
TGTGCCAGCAATACCCTCGGGGGCCCCGGCTACGAGCAGTACTTC
CASNTLGGPGYEQYF
>few|TRBD1|TRBV30|TRBJ2-6
TGTGCCTCCAAATATCAGGGGGCAGGGGCCAACGTCCTGACTTTC
CASKYQGAGANVLTF
>medium-sized|TRBD1|TRBV11-3|TRBJ1-4
TGTGCCAGCGGACCTCCGGGACAGGGGCGTGAAAAACTGTTTTTT
CASGPPGQGREKLFF
>many|-|TRBV11-3|TRBJ2-3
TGTGCCAGCAGCTTAGGTCTAGAAACAGATACGCAGTATTTT
CASSLGLETDTQYF
>many|-|TRBV23-1|TRBJ2-1
TGCGCCAGCAGCTCGGACACGATCAATGAGCAGTTCTTC
CASSSDTINEQFF
>few|TRBD1|TRBV6-8|TRBJ1-4
TGTGCCAGCAGGGCCCGGGACAGGGATGAAAAACTGTTTTTT
CASRARDRDEKLFF
>-|-|TRBV11-3|TRBJ2-2
TGTGCCAGCAGCTGGGAGGGGGCGCAGAACGGGGAGCTGTTTTTT
CASSWEGAQNGELFF
>-|-|TRBV18|TRBJ1-3
TGTGCCAGCTCACCATTCGGAGGGGCCAGCTCTCGGGCGCTCTTAGATGGAAACACCATATATTTT
CASSPFGGASSRALLDGNTIYF
>-|-|TRBV1|TRBJ2-7
TGCGCCAGCAGCCAAGATTTAAGGGACGGGGTTCAGCAGTACTTC
CASSQDLRDGVQQYF
>-|-|TRBV28|TRBJ1-5
TGTGCCAGCACCCGGGGGGGTAATCAGCCCCAGCATTTT
CASTRGGNQPQHF
>many|-|TRBV6-8|TRBJ2-7
TGTGCCAGCAGTGAGTTCGGCAGATCCTACGAGCAGTACTTC
CASSEFGRSYEQYF
>medium-sized|-|TRBV5-1|TRBJ1-5
TGCGCCAGCAGCTTGGGGGAAGCCGGTCAGCCCCAGCATTTT
CASSLGEAGQPQHF
>many|TRBD1|TRBV11-3|TRBJ1-4
TGTGCCAGCAGCTGGACAGGGGTTGGTGAAAAACTGTTTTTT
CASSWTGVGEKLFF
>-|-|TRBV9|TRBJ1-1
TGTGCCTCGGGACTGGGGAACACTGAAGCTTTCTTT
CASGLGNTEAFF